What follows describes a single T cell receptor (beta chain). What this receptor recognizes is not known. Per-base quality was not reported, and no clone a single base away is much larger than it. The V end gives up 3 bases and the J end 2 bases, leaving 1 base in the junction not matched to a gene. CDR1 MDHEN and CDR2 SYDVKM were looked up in the germline V gene. The CDR3 holds 14 amino acids from the cysteine to the phenylalanine. Only CDR3 DNA remains: 42 bases, in frame from the first base. The donors were included in the validation cohort of 100 to 150 subjects, a group kept apart from the approximately 690-subject first cohort. The sample belongs to a study of cytomegalovirus exposure and HLA in healthy donors (dated by TCRdb to about 2017). Regarding the research as a whole: According to a later analysis, one platform produced both the roughly 120 validation repertoires and the 720 or so repertoires of the first cohort. The aim of the study was to test whether cataloging public T cell receptors could identify signatures of past pathogen exposure. Besides the first cohort of about 730 subjects, a separate validation cohort made up of 120 different subjects was used. The study combined high-throughput TCR immunosequencing, statistical association of individual TCRs with disease status, and machine learning to predict cytomegalovirus infection status.

Broader findings and caveats from the paper: Cytomegalovirus status was reported to be diagnosed by the classifier with high specificity and sensitivity in both the original and validation cohorts. A total of about 180 TCR beta chains were listed by the study as associated with cytomegalovirus. Across donors, most TCR sequences were observed very rarely, whereas some public TCRs were present in many individuals. The validation cohort had no HLA typing available for a later analysis, so co-occurrence within that cohort was assessed over all 120 or so repertoires. The authors suggested that the approach could potentially be extended to other disease states and immunological phenotypes. Three of the identified cytomegalovirus-associated TCR beta chains were confirmed in vitro to be specific for cytomegalovirus antigens. In a later analysis, TCRs clustered in the first cohort were found to also tend to co-occur in the roughly 120 validation repertoires, with approximately 95% of cluster scores above 0.

The library relied on the immunoSEQ multiplex PCR assay. In the source study's methods: A statistical classification framework was built to diagnose cytomegalovirus status from the catalog of TCR beta chain sequences. The table was pulled from immuneACCESS by TCRdb, which kept in-frame rearrangements only. Such tables lose some clones; where checked, under half of the loss comes from unresolved V genes, and the rest has no known cause. V, J and clone size reflect that table, while D and trimming were determined from the DNA. The sample profile shows about 240,000 clones; around 87% of them were found once. The top ten clones comprise less than 3% of the sample.

This receptor was identified in a man younger than 30 in good health and CMV-seronegative. Source material: PBMCs. The rearranged segments are TRBV28 and TRBJ2-4, with 7 central nucleotides matching TRBD2. The CDR3 here reads CASSLGGSKNIQYF. The DNA sequence reads TGTGCCAGCAGTTTGGGGGGGTCCAAAAACATTCAGTACTTC.